These 12 T cell receptor beta chains came from one sample sequenced in a study of cytomegalovirus exposure and HLA in healthy donors. 13 Jbeta primers and 60 Vbeta primers were used for the PCR. Generated by immunoSEQ multiplex PCR, the TCRdb table keeps only in-frame clones and is missing some. The sample includes 150,000 to 200,000 clones, around 80% of them seen just once. The sample taken for sequencing was PBMCs. The receptors stem from a girl between 10 and 17 years old in good health and CMV-seropositive.

This chain connects TRBV10-2 to TRBJ1-1; D call uncertain. The V end lost 5 bases, the J end lost 1 base, and 14 bases lay between the germline ends. The V gene's germline CDR1 is WSHSY and CDR2 SAAADI. The CDR3 runs to 15 residues. The CDR3 sequence: CASSSTDGKNTEAFF. The CDR3 DNA sequence: TGCGCCAGCAGTTCGACCGACGGGAAGAACACTGAAGCTTTCTTT.

J is TRBJ2-2 and V is TRBV6-5, with 11 bases matching TRBD1. The ends lost 8 bases at V and 4 bases at J; junction bases unmatched: 3. This CDR3 has 14 amino acids. In germline, CDR1 is MNHEY, CDR2 SVGAGI. The CDR3 spells CASGGQGGTGELFF. The DNA for the CDR3 is TGTGCCAGCGGGGGACAGGGGGGCACCGGGGAGCTGTTTTTT.

V gene TRBV9 combines with J gene TRBJ1-2, with D possibly TRBD1 on 6 matching bases. This CDR3 has 15 residues. From germline, CDR1 is SGDLS and CDR2 YYNGEE. Trimming took off 3 bases at V and 4 bases at J, with 16 bases between the two ends. CDR3 loop: CASSGALTGRYGYTF. DNA for the CDR3: TGTGCCAGCAGCGGAGCCCTGACAGGCCGCTATGGCTACACCTTC. Drawing the rest from reference TRBV9 and TRBJ1-2, the complete variable domain is DSGVTQTPKHLITATGQRVTLRCSPRSGDLSVYWYQQSLDQGLQFLIQYYNGEERAKGNILERFSAQQFPDLHSELNLSSLELGDSALYFCASSGALTGRYGYTFGSGTRLTVV.

The CDR3 bases are TGCGCCAGCAGCCAAGTGGGGGGGCCATTAGGGGCTTTCTTT. Amino acid sequence: CASSQVGGPLGAFF. J is TRBJ1-1 and V is TRBV4-1; possible D gene TRBD1, 6 bases. Germline V gene data show CDR1 as MGHRA and CDR2 as YSYEKL. V was pared by 1 base and J by 11 bases, with 17 bases between. The CDR3 contains 14 residues.

This clone was counted only a few times. J is TRBJ2-7 and V is TRBV4-2; maybe TRBD2 (6 bases). This CDR3 contains 14 residues. Germline CDR1 and CDR2: LGHNA and YNFKEQ. With 1 base removed from V and 0 bases from J, the gap between germline ends came to 7 bases. CDR3 sequence reads: CASSQGGNSYEQYF. The CDR3 DNA is TGTGCCAGCAGCCAAGGCGGGAACTCCTACGAGCAGTACTTC.

V usage is TRBV10-3 and J usage is TRBJ2-3, with D possibly matching TRBD1 (5 bases). The germline V and J ends were trimmed by 3 bases and 6 bases, with 22 bases remaining between them. The germline V gene has CDR1 ENHRY and CDR2 SYGVKD. CDR3 length: 17 amino acids. The CDR3 DNA reads as TGTGCCATCAGTGAAGGGGCAGCCCCGGTTCACCGGGATACGCAGTATTTT. The encoded protein is CAISEGAAPVHRDTQYF.

The chain recombines TRBV15 with TRBJ1-6; 7 positions match TRBD1. Germline V CDR1 and CDR2: LNHNV, YYDKDF (reference sequence). With V trimmed by 5 bases and J by 5 bases, 9 bases remained unmatched. This CDR3 has 16 amino acids. The CDR3 spells CATSGHDRANNSPLHF. The CDR3 bases are TGTGCCACCAGCGGGCATGACAGGGCTAATAATTCACCCCTCCACTTT.

The chain joins TRBV6-6 to TRBJ2-1, with 12 bases lining up with TRBD2. The V segment lost 2 bases and the J segment 8 bases; nucleotides outside the gene matches: 4. The CDR3 loop spans 15 amino acids. Germline lookup yields CDR1 MNHNY and CDR2 SVGAGI (reference sequence). CDR3 nucleotide sequence: TGTGCCAGCAGTTACGGACTAGCGGGAAGGGATGAGCAGTTCTTC. This encodes CASSYGLAGRDEQFF.

The chain is built from TRBV13 and TRBJ1-2, with D unclear. Deletions cut 1 base from V and 2 bases from J, with 8 bases between. Germline values: CDR1 PRHDT, CDR2 FYEKMQ (reference sequence). This CDR3 has 14 residues. CDR3 coding DNA: TGTGCCAGCAGCTTAGAGGCAGGAAACTATGGCTACACCTTC. Translating it yields CASSLEAGNYGYTF.

The J gene is TRBJ1-4, the V gene TRBV5-1; weak D call: TRBD1 (6 bases). This CDR3 has 17 amino acids. Between the trimmed V and J ends, which lost 4 bases and 0 bases, there was a span of 16 bases. Germline V gene lookup returns CDR1 SGHRS and CDR2 YFSETQ. This CDR3 is CASSHQGIITTNEKLFF. The CDR3, as DNA: TGCGCCAGCAGCCATCAGGGGATTATTACAACTAATGAAAAACTGTTTTTT.

The chain recombines TRBV5-8 with TRBJ2-1, with 9 nucleotides matching TRBD1. This CDR3 region has 16 residues. The junction had 12 bases not matched to a gene; V was cut back by 4 bases and J by 7 bases. Germline CDR1 reads SGHTS; CDR2 reads YDEGEE. As DNA, the CDR3 is TGTGCCAGCAGCAGACTCGGGACAGGGTTGGGGAATGAGCAGTTCTTC. Its translation is CASSRLGTGLGNEQFF.

The V call is TRBV13, the J call TRBJ2-3; 7 nucleotides match TRBD1. The trim removed 1 base at V and 1 base at J, leaving 11 bases unmatched. CDR3 length equals 18 residues. Germline CDR1 reads PRHDT; CDR2 reads FYEKMQ (reference sequence). CDR3 sequence (DNA): TGTGCCAGCAGCTTAGCGAGAGGGTTGACAGGGCGCACAGATACGCAGTATTTT. Its protein product is CASSLARGLTGRTDTQYF.